This TCR beta chain came from a study of blood T cell repertoires in COVID-19. Study information: The study drew acute and convalescent COVID-19 samples from the United States, Italy and Spain.

Deletions cut 3 bases from V and 9 bases from J, with 15 bases between. The CDR3 spans 14 residues. Per the germline V gene, CDR1 is KGHSH and CDR2 is LQKENI. Clinical history reported by participants formed the basis on which cohorts were assigned. In the study's own analysis: Amplification of reference gene primers was used by the study to estimate nucleated cell counts. Method: immunoSEQ multiplex PCR; TCRdb's copy keeps in-frame clones and lacks some. The V and J calls and clone size were taken over from that table, and D and trimming were inferred from the DNA. The sample lists 250,000 to 350,000 clones, nearly 90% occurring once.

Sequenced: PBMCs or T cells enriched from blood (not recorded which). V and J are TRBV18 and TRBJ1-5; D possibly corresponds to TRBD1 (6 bases). The source is a young woman with acute COVID-19. CDR3: CASSPGQGWWPQHF. The CDR3 region has the DNA TGTGCCAGCTCACCGGGGCAGGGGTGGTGGCCCCAGCATTTT.